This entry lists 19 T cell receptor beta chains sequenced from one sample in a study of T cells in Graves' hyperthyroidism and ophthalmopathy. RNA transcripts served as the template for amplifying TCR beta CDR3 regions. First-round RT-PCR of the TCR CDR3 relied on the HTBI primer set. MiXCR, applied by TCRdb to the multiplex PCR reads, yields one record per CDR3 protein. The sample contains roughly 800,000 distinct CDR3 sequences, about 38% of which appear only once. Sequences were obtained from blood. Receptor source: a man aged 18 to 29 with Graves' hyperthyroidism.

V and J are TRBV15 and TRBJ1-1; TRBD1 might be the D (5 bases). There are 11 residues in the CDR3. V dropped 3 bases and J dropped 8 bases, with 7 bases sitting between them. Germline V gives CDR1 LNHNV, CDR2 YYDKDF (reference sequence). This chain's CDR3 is CATSRTEEAFF. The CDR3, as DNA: TGTGCCACCAGCAGGACAGAAGAAGCTTTCTTT. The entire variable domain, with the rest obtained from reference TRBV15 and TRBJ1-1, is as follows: DAMVIQNPRYQVTQFGKPVTLSCSQTLNHNVMYWYQQKSSQAPKLLFHYYDKDFNNEADTPDNFQSRRPNTSFCFLDIRSPGLGDTAMYLCATSRTEEAFFGQGTRLTVV.

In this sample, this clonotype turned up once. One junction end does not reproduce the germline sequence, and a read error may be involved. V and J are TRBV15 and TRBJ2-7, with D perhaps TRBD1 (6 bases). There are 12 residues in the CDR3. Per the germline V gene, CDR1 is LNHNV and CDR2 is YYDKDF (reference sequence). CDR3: CATSRDSYGQYF. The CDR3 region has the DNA TGTGCCACCAGCAGGGACAGCTACGGGCAGTACTTC. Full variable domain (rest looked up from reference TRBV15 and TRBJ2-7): DAMVIQNPRYQVTQFGKPVTLSCSQTLNHNVMYWYQQKSSQAPKLLFHYYDKDFNNEADTPDNFQSRRPNTSFCFLDIRSPGLGDTAMYLCATSRDSYGQYFGPGTRLTVT.

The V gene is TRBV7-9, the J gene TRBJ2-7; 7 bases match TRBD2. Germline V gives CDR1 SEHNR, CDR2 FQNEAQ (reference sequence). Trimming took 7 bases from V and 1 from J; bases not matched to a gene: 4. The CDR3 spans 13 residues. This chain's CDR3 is CASTRDYSYEQYF. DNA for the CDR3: TGTGCCAGCACCCGGGACTATTCCTACGAGCAGTACTTC.

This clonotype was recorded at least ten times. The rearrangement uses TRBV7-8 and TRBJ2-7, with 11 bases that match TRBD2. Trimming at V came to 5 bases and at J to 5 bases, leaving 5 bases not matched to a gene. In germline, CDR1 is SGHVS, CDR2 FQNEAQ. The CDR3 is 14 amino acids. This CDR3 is CASSTSGGAHEQYF. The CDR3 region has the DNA TGTGCCAGCAGCACTAGCGGGGGTGCCCACGAGCAGTACTTC. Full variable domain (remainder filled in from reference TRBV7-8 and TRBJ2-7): GAGVSQSPRYKVAKRGQDVALRCDPISGHVSLFWYQQALGQGPEFLTYFQNEAQLDKSGLPSDRFFAERPEGSVSTLKIQRTQQEDSAVYLCASSTSGGAHEQYFGPGTRLTVT.

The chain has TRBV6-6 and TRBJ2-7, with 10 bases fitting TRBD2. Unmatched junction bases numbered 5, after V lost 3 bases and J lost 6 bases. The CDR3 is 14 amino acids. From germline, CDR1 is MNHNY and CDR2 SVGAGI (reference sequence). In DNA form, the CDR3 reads TGTGCCAGCAGTTATGTAGCGGGAGGCGTCGAGCAGTACTTC. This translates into CASSYVAGGVEQYF.

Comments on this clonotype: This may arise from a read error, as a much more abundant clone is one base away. DNA of the CDR3: TGTGCCCGCACTGCAGGACGGGAAGCTTTCTTT. It is translated as CARTAGREAFF. This chain connects TRBV12-3 or TRBV12-4 to TRBJ1-1; D is unresolved. This CDR3 comprises 11 residues. Deletions cut 11 bases from V and 8 bases from J, with 15 bases between.

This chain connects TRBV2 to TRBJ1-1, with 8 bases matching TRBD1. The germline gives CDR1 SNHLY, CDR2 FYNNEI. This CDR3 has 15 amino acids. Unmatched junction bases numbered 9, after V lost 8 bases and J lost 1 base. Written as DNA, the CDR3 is TGTGCCAGCCCCCGAGACAGGGGCCCGAACACTGAAGCTTTCTTT. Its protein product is CASPRDRGPNTEAFF. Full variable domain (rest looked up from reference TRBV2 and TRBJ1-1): EPEVTQTPSHQVTQMGQEVILRCVPISNHLYFYWYRQILGQKVEFLVSFYNNEISEKSEIFDDQFSVERPDGSNFTLKIRSTKLEDSAMYFCASPRDRGPNTEAFFGQGTRLTVV.

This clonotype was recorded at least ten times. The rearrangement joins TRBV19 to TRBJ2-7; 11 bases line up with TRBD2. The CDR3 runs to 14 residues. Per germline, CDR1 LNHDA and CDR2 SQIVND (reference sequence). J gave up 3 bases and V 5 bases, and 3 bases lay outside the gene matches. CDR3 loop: CASSSGLAVYEQYF. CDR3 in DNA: TGTGCCAGTAGTTCGGGACTAGCGGTCTACGAGCAGTACTTC.

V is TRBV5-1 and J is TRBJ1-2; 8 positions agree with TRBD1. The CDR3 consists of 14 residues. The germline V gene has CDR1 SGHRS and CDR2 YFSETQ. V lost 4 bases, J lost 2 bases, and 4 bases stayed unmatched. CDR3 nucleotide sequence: TGCGCCAGCAGCGTGGACAGGGAGAACTATGGCTACACCTTC. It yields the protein CASSVDRENYGYTF.

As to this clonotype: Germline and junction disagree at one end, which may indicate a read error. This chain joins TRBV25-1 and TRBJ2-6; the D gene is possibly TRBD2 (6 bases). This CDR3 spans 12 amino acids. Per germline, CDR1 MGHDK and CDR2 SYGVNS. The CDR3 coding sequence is TGTGCCAGCAGTCGCGGGGTCAACGTCCTGACTTTC. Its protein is CASSRGVNVLTF.

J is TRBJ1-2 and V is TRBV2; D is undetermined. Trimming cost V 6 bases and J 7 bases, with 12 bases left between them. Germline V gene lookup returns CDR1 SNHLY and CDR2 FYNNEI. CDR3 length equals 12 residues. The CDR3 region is CASRTSPGGYTF. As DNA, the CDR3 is TGTGCCAGCAGGACTTCCCCAGGTGGCTACACCTTC.

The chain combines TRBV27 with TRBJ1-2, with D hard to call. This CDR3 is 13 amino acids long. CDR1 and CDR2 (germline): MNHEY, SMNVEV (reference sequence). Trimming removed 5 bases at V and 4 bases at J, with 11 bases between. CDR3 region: CASSGNIFYGYTF. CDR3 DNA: TGTGCCAGCAGTGGGAACATCTTCTATGGCTACACCTTC.

The CDR3 sequence: CSARSLAGGEVYEQYF. The DNA of the CDR3 is TGCAGTGCTAGATCCTTAGCGGGAGGGGAGGTTTACGAGCAGTACTTC. V and J are TRBV20-1 and TRBJ2-7; 11 bases line up with TRBD2. The V segment lost 2 bases and the J segment 4 bases; nucleotides outside the gene matches: 10. CDR3 size: 16 residues. CDR1 and CDR2 from the germline V gene are DFQATT and SNEGSKA (reference sequence).

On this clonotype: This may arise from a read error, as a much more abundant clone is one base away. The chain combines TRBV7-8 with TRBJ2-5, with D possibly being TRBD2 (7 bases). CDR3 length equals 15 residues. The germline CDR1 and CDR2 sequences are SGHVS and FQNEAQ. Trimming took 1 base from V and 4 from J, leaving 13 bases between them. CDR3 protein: CASSLVPGGLETQYF. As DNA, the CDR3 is TGTGCCAGCAGCTTAGTGCCGGGGGGCCTAGAGACCCAGTACTTC.

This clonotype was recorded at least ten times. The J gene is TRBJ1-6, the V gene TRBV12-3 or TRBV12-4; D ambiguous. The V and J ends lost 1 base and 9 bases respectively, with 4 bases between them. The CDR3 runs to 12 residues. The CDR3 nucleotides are TGTGCCAGCAGTTTAGTACCTTCACCCCTCCACTTT. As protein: CASSLVPSPLHF.

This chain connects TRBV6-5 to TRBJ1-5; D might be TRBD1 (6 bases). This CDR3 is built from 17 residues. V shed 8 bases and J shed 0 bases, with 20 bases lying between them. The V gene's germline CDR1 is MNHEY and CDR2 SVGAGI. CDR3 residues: CASSLGQGIPSNQPQHF. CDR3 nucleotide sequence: TGTGCCAGCTCCCTAGGTCAGGGGATCCCTAGCAATCAGCCCCAGCATTTT.

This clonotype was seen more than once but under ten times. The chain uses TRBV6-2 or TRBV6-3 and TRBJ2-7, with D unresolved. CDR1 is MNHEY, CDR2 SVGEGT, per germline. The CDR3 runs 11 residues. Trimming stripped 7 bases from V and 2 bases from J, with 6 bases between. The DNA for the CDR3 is TGTGCCAGCACGACGGCCTACGAGCAGTACTTC. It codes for CASTTAYEQYF.

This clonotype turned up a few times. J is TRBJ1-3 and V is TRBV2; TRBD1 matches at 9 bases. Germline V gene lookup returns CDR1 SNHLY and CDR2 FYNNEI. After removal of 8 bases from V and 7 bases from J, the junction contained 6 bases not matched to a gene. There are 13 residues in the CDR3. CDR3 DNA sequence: TGTGCCAGCCTAGGACAGGGGCGGAACACCATATATTTT. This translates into CASLGQGRNTIYF.

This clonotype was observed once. The CDR3 DNA reads as TGCGCCAGCAGCTTGGGGGAGACGGGGCCCACTGAAGCTTTCTTT. Protein: CASSLGETGPTEAFF. This chain uses TRBV5-1 with TRBJ1-1, with D possibly being TRBD1 (5 bases). This CDR3 spans 15 amino acids. Germline V gene data show CDR1 as SGHRS and CDR2 as YFSETQ. With 0 bases removed from V and 4 bases from J, the gap between germline ends came to 13 bases.